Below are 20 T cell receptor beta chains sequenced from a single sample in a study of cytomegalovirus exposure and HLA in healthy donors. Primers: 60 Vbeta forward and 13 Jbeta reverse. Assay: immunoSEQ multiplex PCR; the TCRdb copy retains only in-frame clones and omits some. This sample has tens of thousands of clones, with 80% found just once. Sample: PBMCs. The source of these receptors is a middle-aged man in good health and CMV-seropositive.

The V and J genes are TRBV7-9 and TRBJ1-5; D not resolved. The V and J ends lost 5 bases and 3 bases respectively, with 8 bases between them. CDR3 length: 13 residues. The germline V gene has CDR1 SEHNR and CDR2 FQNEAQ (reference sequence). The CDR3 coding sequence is TGTGCCAGCAGCCCTCAGGACAATCAGCCCCAGCATTTT. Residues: CASSPQDNQPQHF.

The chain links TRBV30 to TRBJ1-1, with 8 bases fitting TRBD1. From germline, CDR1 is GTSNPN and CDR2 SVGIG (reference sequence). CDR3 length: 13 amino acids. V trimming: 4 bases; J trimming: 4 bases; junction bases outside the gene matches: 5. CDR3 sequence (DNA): TGTGCCTGGAAACTACAGGGGGGCACTGAAGCTTTCTTT. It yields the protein CAWKLQGGTEAFF.

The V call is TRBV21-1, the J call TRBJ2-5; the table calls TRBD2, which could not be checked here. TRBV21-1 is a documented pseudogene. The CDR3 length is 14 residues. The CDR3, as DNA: TGTGCCAGCAGTAAGCGTCGATGTTCGGAGACCCAGTACTTC. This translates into CASSKRRCSETQYF.

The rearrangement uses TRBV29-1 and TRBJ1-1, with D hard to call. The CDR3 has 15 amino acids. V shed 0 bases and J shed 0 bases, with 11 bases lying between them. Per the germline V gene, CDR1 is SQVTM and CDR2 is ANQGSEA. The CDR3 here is CSVEDLTQVNTEAFF. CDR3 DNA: TGCAGCGTTGAAGATCTCACGCAGGTGAACACTGAAGCTTTCTTT.

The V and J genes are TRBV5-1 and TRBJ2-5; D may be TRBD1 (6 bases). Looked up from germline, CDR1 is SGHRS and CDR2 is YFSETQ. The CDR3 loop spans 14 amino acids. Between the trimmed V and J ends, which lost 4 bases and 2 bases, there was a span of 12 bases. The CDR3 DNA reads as TGCGCCAGCAGCCGCGACAGGACACAAGAGACCCAGTACTTC. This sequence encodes CASSRDRTQETQYF. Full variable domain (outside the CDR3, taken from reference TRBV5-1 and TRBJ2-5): KAGVTQTPRYLIKTRGQQVTLSCSPISGHRSVSWYQQTPGQGLQFLFEYFSETQRNKGNFPGRFSGRQFSNSRSEMNVSTLELGDSALYLCASSRDRTQETQYFGPGTRLLVL.

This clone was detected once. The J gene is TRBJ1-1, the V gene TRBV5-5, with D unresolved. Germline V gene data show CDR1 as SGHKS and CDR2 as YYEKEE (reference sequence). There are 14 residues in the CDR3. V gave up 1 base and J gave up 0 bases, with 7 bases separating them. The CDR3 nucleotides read TGTGCCAGCAGCTTGAATAGTATGAACACTGAAGCTTTCTTT. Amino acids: CASSLNSMNTEAFF. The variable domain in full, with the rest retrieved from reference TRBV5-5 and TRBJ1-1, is DAGVTQSPTHLIKTRGQQVTLRCSPISGHKSVSWYQQVLGQGPQFIFQYYEKEERGRGNFPDRFSARQFPNYSSELNVNALLLGDSALYLCASSLNSMNTEAFFGQGTRLTVV.

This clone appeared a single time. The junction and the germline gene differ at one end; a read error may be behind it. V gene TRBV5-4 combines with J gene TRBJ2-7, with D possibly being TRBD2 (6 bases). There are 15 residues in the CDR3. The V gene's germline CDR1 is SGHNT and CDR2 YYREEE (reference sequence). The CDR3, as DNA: TGTGCCGGCAGCTTGGAGGGTAGCGGCAAGTACGAGCAGTACTTC. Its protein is CAGSLEGSGKYEQYF.

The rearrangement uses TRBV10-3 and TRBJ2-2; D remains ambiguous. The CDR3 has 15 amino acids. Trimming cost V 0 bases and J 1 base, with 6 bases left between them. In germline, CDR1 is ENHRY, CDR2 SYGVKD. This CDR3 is CAISESAENTGELFF. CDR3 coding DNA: TGTGCCATCAGTGAGTCTGCAGAGAACACCGGGGAGCTGTTTTTT.

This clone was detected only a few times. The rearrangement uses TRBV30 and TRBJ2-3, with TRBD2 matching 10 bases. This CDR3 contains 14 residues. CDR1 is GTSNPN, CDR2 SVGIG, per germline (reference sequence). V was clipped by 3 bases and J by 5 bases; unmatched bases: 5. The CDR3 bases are TGTGCCTGGAGAATAGCGGGAGGCGGAGATACGCAGTATTTT. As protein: CAWRIAGGGDTQYF. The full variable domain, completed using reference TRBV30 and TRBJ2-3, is SQTIHQWPATLVQPVGSPLSLECTVEGTSNPNLYWYRQAAGRGLQLLFYSVGIGQISSEVPQNLSASRPQDRQFILSSKKLLLSDSGFYLCAWRIAGGGDTQYFGPGTRLTVL.

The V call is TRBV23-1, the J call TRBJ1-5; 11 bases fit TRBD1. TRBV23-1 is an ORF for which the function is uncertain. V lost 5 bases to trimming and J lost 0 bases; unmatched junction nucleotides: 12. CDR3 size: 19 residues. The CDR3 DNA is TGCGCCAGCAGTTACGAACCGGGACAGGGGGGGATTAGCAATCAGCCCCAGCATTTT. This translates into CASSYEPGQGGISNQPQHF.

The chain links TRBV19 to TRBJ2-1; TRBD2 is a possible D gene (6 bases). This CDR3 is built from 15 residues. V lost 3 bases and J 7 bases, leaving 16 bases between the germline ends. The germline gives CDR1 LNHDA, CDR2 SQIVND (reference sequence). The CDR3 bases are TGTGCCAGTAGTATTGGGACTCGAAGGGGAAATGAGCAGTTCTTC. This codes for CASSIGTRRGNEQFF.

For the CDR3, the DNA is TGCGCCAGCAGCTTGCGCGGGAGTCTTAGTGAGACCCAGTACTTC. As protein: CASSLRGSLSETQYF. The chain couples TRBV5-1 to TRBJ2-5; the match to TRBD2 covers 7 bases. V lost 1 base to trimming and J lost 5 bases; unmatched junction nucleotides: 8. Germline assignment: CDR1 SGHRS and CDR2 YFSETQ. CDR3 length equals 15 residues.

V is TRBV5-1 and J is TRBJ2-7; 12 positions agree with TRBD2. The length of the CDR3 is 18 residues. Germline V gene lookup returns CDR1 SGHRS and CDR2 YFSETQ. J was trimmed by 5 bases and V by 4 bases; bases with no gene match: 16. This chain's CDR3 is CASSPHEPGLAGSHEQYF. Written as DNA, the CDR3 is TGCGCCAGCAGCCCCCACGAACCGGGACTAGCGGGTTCCCACGAGCAGTACTTC.

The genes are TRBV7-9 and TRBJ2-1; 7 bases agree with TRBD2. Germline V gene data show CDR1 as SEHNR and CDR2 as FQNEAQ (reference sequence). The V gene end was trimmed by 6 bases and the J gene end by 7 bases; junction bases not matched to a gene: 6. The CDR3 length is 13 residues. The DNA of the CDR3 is TGTGCCAGCAGTCAAACTAGCGCAAATGAGCAGTTCTTC. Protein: CASSQTSANEQFF.

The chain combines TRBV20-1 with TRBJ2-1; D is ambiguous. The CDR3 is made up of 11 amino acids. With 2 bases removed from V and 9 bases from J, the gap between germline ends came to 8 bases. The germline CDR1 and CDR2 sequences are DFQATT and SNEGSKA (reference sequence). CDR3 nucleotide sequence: TGCAGTGCTAGAAAGATCGGTGAGCAGTTCTTC. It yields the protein CSARKIGEQFF.

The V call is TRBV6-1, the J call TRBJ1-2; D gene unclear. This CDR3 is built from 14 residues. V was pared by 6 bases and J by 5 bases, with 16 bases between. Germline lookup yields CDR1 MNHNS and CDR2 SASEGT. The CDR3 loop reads CASRIHRVSYGYTF. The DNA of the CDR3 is TGTGCCAGCAGGATTCACCGGGTGTCATATGGCTACACCTTC.

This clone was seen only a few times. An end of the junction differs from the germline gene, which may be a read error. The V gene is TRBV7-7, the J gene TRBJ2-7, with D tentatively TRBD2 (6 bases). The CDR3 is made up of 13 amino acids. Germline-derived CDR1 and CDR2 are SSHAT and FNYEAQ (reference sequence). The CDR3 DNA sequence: TGTGCTAGCAGCGCGGGACTGGGGGGCGAGCAGTACTTC. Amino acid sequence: CASSAGLGGEQYF.

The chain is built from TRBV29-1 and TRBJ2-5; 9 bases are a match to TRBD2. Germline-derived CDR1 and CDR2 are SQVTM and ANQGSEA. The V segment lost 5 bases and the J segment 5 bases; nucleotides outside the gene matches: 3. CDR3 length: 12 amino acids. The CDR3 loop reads CSVRAGGETQYF. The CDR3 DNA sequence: TGCAGCGTTCGAGCGGGAGGCGAGACCCAGTACTTC.

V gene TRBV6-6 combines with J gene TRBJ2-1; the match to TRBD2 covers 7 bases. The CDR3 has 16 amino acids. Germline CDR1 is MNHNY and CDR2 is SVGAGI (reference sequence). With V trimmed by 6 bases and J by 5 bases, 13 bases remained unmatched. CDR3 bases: TGTGCCAGCAGGCTAAGGGGCGGACTAGGGGACAATGAGCAGTTCTTC. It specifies CASRLRGGLGDNEQFF.

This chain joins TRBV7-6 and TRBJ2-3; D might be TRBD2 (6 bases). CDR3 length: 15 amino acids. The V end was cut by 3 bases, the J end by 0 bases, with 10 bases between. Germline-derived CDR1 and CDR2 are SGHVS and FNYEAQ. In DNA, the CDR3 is TGTGCCAGCAGCTTCCGCGGGGCTAGCACAGATACGCAGTATTTT. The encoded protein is CASSFRGASTDTQYF.